This TCR beta chain was found in a study of T cell responses to AZD1222 COVID-19 vaccine. Study conclusions and caveats: The donor group comprised mostly white British people and more females; the analysis possibly underestimated clonal diversity. Within unmutated variant regions lay the reported targets of nearly half of spike-specific TCRs.

Assay: immunoSEQ multiplex PCR; the TCRdb copy retains only in-frame clones and omits some. The sample shows 110,000 to 150,000 clones, more than 75% of them seen only once. The CDR3 contains 14 residues. V was trimmed by 1 base and J by 2 bases, leaving 7 bases between them. Germline V gene sequence: CDR1 SGHNT, CDR2 YENEEA. As for this clone: Its antigen is as yet unknown.

Material: peripheral blood, obtained 28 days after the second AZD1222 dose. This chain links TRBV11-3 with TRBJ2-3; no definite D call. The source is an adult who received the AZD1222 COVID-19 vaccine. CDR3 sequence: CASSLGLSTDTQYF. CDR3 bases: TGTGCCAGCAGCTTAGGGCTTTCCACAGATACGCAGTATTTT.